The sequence of this TCR beta chain was determined in a study of T-cell reconstitution after alpha-beta-depleted transplantation in children. Regarding the study as a whole: Roughly two months post-transplant, alpha-beta T cells reportedly originated from several hundred graft clones that had expanded. At one year after transplant, newly produced T cells mostly accounted for T-cell counts and diversity. Day-60 TCRbeta diversity that was high in some patients was derived from surviving recipient T cells and thymic progenitors.

This CDR3 has 13 amino acids. The germline gives CDR1 SGHKS, CDR2 YYEKEE (reference sequence). The ends were cut back, 1 base at V and 5 bases at J, with 7 bases in the middle. For TCRbeta, the library was prepared with unique molecular identifiers. Each CDR3 protein gets one entry after TCRdb re-called the PCR reads with MiXCR. Of about 980,000 distinct CDR3 sequences in the sample, roughly 29% were seen once. This clonotype was detected a few times. Antigen: not known. The rearrangement joins TRBV5-5 to TRBJ2-4, with D unresolved. The source of this sequence is a boy under two years old who had a stem cell transplant for SCID, so the T cells may come from the graft donor. Sequenced here: PBMCs, mostly from graft donor cells, sampled 360 days after TCRalphabeta/CD19-depleted stem cell transplant. CDR3 sequence reads: CASSLRLENIQYF. CDR3 nucleotides: TGTGCCAGCAGCTTGCGGTTAGAAAACATTCAGTACTTC.